The 17 T cell receptor beta chains below all came from one sample that was sequenced in a study of blood T cell repertoires in COVID-19. TCRdb's copy holds only in-frame clones and misses some; the assay was immunoSEQ multiplex PCR. Found here are around 260,000 clones, around four fifths of them singletons; the top ten hold roughly 4%. Sample: peripheral blood. The origin of the receptors is a man aged 60-69 years with acute or convalescent COVID-19.

The chain employs TRBV10-1 and TRBJ2-1, with a weak D call TRBD1 (7 bases). Germline V lookup: CDR1 WNHNN, CDR2 SYGVQD (reference sequence). V lost 5 bases, J lost 6 bases, and 8 bases lay in between. The CDR3 runs to 12 residues. This CDR3 is CASSQGGNEQFF. DNA for the CDR3: TGCGCCAGCAGTCAGGGGGGCAATGAGCAGTTCTTC.

This chain links TRBV7-2 with TRBJ1-4; D gene unclear. Trimming removed 2 bases from V and 5 bases from J, with 6 bases in between. CDR3 length: 13 residues. CDR1 and CDR2 from the germline V gene are SGHTA and FQGNSA. The CDR3 DNA sequence: TGTGCCAGCAGCTTATTAGCAAATGAAAAACTGTTTTTT. This codes for CASSLLANEKLFF.

This chain connects TRBV18 to TRBJ2-1; 8 nucleotides agree with TRBD2. Looked up from germline, CDR1 is KGHSH and CDR2 is LQKENI. J gave up 3 bases and V 0 bases, and 7 bases lay outside the gene matches. The CDR3 contains 17 residues. This CDR3 is CASSPPGVAGFYNEQFF. The CDR3, as DNA: TGTGCCAGCTCACCACCCGGGGTAGCGGGGTTCTACAATGAGCAGTTCTTC.

This clone has only a few counts. This chain uses TRBV7-3 with TRBJ2-1; 12 bases match TRBD2. In germline, CDR1 is SGHTA, CDR2 FQGTGA. V gave up 2 bases and J gave up 7 bases; unmatched junction bases: 3. The CDR3 contains 15 residues. The CDR3 spells CASSLELAGGNEQFF. The CDR3 nucleotides are TGTGCCAGCAGCTTAGAACTAGCGGGAGGTAATGAGCAGTTCTTC.

The J gene is TRBJ1-1, the V gene TRBV11-2; D call uncertain. Germline CDR1 and CDR2: SGHAT and FQNNGV. This CDR3 comprises 13 residues. Trimming pared 3 bases from V and 3 bases from J, leaving 8 bases between. CDR3 coding DNA: TGTGCCAGCAGCTTTAGGGAGGACACTGAAGCTTTCTTT. It specifies CASSFREDTEAFF.

A few counts support this clone. The chain employs TRBV5-1 and TRBJ1-1; a possible D gene is TRBD1 (6 bases). This CDR3 is built from 13 residues. The germline gives CDR1 SGHRS, CDR2 YFSETQ. V was clipped by 4 bases and J by 0 bases, with 7 bases between them. The CDR3 DNA reads as TGCGCCAGCAGCCGACAGGTGAACACTGAAGCTTTCTTT. It translates to CASSRQVNTEAFF.

This clone has more than one count but fewer than ten. The rearrangement links TRBV27 to TRBJ2-1; TRBD2 aligns across 15 bases. This CDR3 comprises 15 residues. In germline, CDR1 is MNHEY, CDR2 SMNVEV (reference sequence). V lost 4 bases, J lost 8 bases, and 3 bases stayed unmatched. CDR3 DNA: TGTGCCAGCAGTTCGGGACTAGCGGGAGGTCATGAGCAGTTCTTC. Translation gives CASSSGLAGGHEQFF.

J is TRBJ1-1 and V is TRBV7-3, with TRBD1 matching 7 bases. V was clipped by 5 bases and J by 4 bases; unmatched bases: 13. From germline, CDR1 is SGHTA and CDR2 FQGTGA. CDR3 length: 16 amino acids. In nucleotides, the CDR3 is TGTGCCAGCAGCCACTCGGGAGGGGGCGCCGGCACTGAAGCTTTCTTT. This translates into CASSHSGGGAGTEAFF.

The V call is TRBV28, the J call TRBJ1-6; a possible D gene is TRBD1 (5 bases). V was pared by 5 bases and J by 0 bases, with 11 bases between. The germline gives CDR1 MDHEN, CDR2 SYDVKM. The CDR3 covers 16 residues. CDR3 nucleotides: TGTGCCAGCAGTGGGGAGGGGAGCTCCTATAATTCACCCCTCCACTTT. Translated: CASSGEGSSYNSPLHF.

The chain joins TRBV7-9 to TRBJ2-7; D possibly corresponds to TRBD2 (6 bases). The CDR3 sequence is 12 residues long. Germline CDR1 and CDR2: SEHNR and FQNEAQ (reference sequence). V was pared by 3 bases and J by 7 bases, with 10 bases between. The CDR3 DNA reads as TGTGCCAGCAGCTTTAGGGACTTGGAGCAGTACTTC. Protein: CASSFRDLEQYF. The full variable domain, with the rest looked up from reference TRBV7-9 and TRBJ2-7, is DTGVSQNPRHKITKRGQNVTFRCDPISEHNRLYWYRQTLGQGPEFLTYFQNEAQLEKSRLLSDRFSAERPKGSFSTLEIQRTEQGDSAMYLCASSFRDLEQYFGPGTRLTVT.

The chain uses TRBV10-1 and TRBJ2-5; 12 nucleotides match TRBD2. Germline V gene data show CDR1 as WNHNN and CDR2 as SYGVQD (reference sequence). CDR3 length: 15 amino acids. The V segment lost 4 bases and the J segment 2 bases; nucleotides outside the gene matches: 2. CDR3 loop: CASSAGTSGQETQYF. CDR3 sequence (DNA): TGCGCCAGCAGTGCTGGGACTAGCGGGCAAGAGACCCAGTACTTC.

This rearrangement joins TRBV7-9 to TRBJ2-7, with TRBD2 matching over 7 bases. V lost 3 bases and J lost 0; bases outside the gene matches: 11. Germline V gene lookup returns CDR1 SEHNR and CDR2 FQNEAQ (reference sequence). The CDR3 is 17 amino acids. The CDR3, as DNA: TGTGCCAGCAGCTTTCCAACTAGCGCCTTAAGCTCCTACGAGCAGTACTTC. Protein: CASSFPTSALSSYEQYF.

The V call is TRBV7-3, the J call TRBJ1-2, with 7 nucleotides matching TRBD1. The CDR3 sequence is 16 residues long. In germline, CDR1 is SGHTA, CDR2 FQGTGA. V shed 2 bases, J shed 0 bases, and the junction held 6 bases outside the gene matches. The CDR3 sequence is CASSLPPGQTNYGYTF. CDR3 DNA: TGTGCCAGCAGCTTACCCCCGGGACAGACTAACTATGGCTACACCTTC.

This chain uses TRBV14 with TRBJ1-6; no reliable D call. Trimming took 3 bases from V and 5 from J, leaving 5 bases between them. The germline CDR1 and CDR2 sequences are SGHDN and FVKESK. The CDR3 is made up of 13 amino acids. The chain's CDR3 is CASSQWHNSPLHF. CDR3 in DNA: TGTGCCAGCAGCCAGTGGCATAATTCACCCCTCCACTTT.

J is TRBJ2-7 and V is TRBV27, with 8 bases identical to TRBD1. The CDR3 loop spans 15 amino acids. Germline CDR1 MNHEY, CDR2 SMNVEV (reference sequence). V gave up 4 bases and J gave up 7 bases; unmatched junction bases: 12. The CDR3 spells CASSSSTGVFPEQYF. The CDR3 nucleotides read TGTGCCAGCAGTTCATCGACAGGGGTTTTTCCTGAGCAGTACTTC.

This clone was found a few times. This chain connects TRBV7-6 to TRBJ2-7, with a weak D call TRBD2 (6 bases). Looked up from germline, CDR1 is SGHVS and CDR2 is FNYEAQ. V lost 5 bases, J lost 0 bases, and 14 bases lay in between. The CDR3 totals 15 residues. The CDR3 DNA is TGTGCCAGCAGCCTGTCAGGAGCGGGCTCCTACGAGCAGTACTTC. This encodes CASSLSGAGSYEQYF.

This clone was seen only a few times. The chain is built from TRBV3-1 (or the pseudogene TRBV3-2) and TRBJ1-1; maybe TRBD1 (5 bases). CDR3 size: 15 residues. Germline lookup yields CDR1 LGHDT and CDR2 YNNKEL (reference sequence). Trimming left V 2 bases short and J 1 base short, with 11 bases between. This CDR3 is CASSQRAGQNTEAFF. Written as DNA, the CDR3 is TGTGCCAGCAGCCAAAGGGCAGGACAGAACACTGAAGCTTTCTTT.